Listed below are T cell receptor beta chains from one sample, sequenced in a study of T cell changes during pregnancy in multiple sclerosis. Clones were read by immunoSEQ multiplex PCR, and TCRdb kept only the in-frame ones, dropping some. The data contain 40,000 or so clones, 92% of them singletons. This material consisted of CD8+ T cells from peripheral blood mononuclear cells, taken in the third trimester of pregnancy. These receptors were obtained from a female donor with multiple sclerosis, enrolled in a pregnancy study. CDR3s include the opening cysteine and the closing phenylalanine or tryptophan. D genes are given only for firm matches.

j_call,d_call,v_call,cdr3_nt,cdr3_aa
TRBJ1-5,TRBD1,TRBV7-9,TGTGCCAGCACCCCAACAGGGGTTAGCCAGCCCCAGCATTTT,CASTPTGVSQPQHF
TRBJ2-7,NA,TRBV6-1,TGTGCCAGCAGCCTACGGGAGAGCGACGAGCAGTACTTC,CASSLRESDEQYF
TRBJ2-3,NA,TRBV20-1,TGCAGTGCTAGAGGAGGAGATACGCAGTATTTT,CSARGGDTQYF
TRBJ1-2,TRBD1,TRBV30,TGTGCCTGGAGTGCCGGGACAGGGGGCGGCGGCTACACCTTC,CAWSAGTGGGGYTF
TRBJ2-2,TRBD1,TRBV7-3,TGTGCCAGCAGCTTAATGGACAGGGGGATTGCCGGGGAGCTGTTTTTT,CASSLMDRGIAGELFF
TRBJ2-7,TRBD1,TRBV19,TGTGCCAGTAGTACCGGGACAGGGGCCTACGAGCAGTACTTC,CASSTGTGAYEQYF
TRBJ2-3,NA,TRBV21-1,TGTGCCAGCAGCATACAGACTAGCGGGAGCACAGATACGCAGTATTTT,CASSIQTSGSTDTQYF
TRBJ1-4,NA,TRBV19,TGTGCCAGTAGTCAACCGAGGGAGAGGGTTCAAGATGAAAAACTGTTTTTT,CASSQPRERVQDEKLFF
TRBJ2-7,NA,TRBV5-8,TGTGCCAGCAGGGTCGGCGAGCAGTACTTC,CASRVGEQYF
TRBJ2-2,NA,TRBV9,TGTGCCAGCAGCGTGGATAGCCCTAGCACCGGGGAGCTGTTTTTT,CASSVDSPSTGELFF